This TCR beta chain was captured by sequencing in a study of early T cells in non-severe SARS-CoV-2 infection. The CDR3 runs 11 residues. V was shortened by 0 bases and J by 6 bases, with 4 bases between the two germline ends. Germline values: CDR1 SGHRS, CDR2 YFSETQ. Regarding the study as a whole: Clonotype matching in VDJdb favored anti-spike CD8 responses and did not capture private and CD4 specificities.

Each single cDNA molecule received a unique molecular identifier. TCRdb used MiXCR to reprocess the 5' RACE reads, holding one entry per CDR3 protein. This sample has tens of thousands of distinct CDR3 sequences, with roughly a sixth found just once. This clonotype has a count of ten or more. What it recognizes is unknown. This chain joins TRBV5-1 and TRBJ2-7, with D hard to call. The sequencing sample was made of whole blood. This TCR derives from an adult who was a healthcare worker with PCR-confirmed SARS-CoV-2 infection or an uninfected control (not recorded which). The CDR3 sequence: CASSLDSEQYF. Here the CDR3 DNA reads TGCGCCAGCAGCTTGGATAGCGAGCAGTACTTC. Supplemented by reference TRBV5-1 and TRBJ2-7, the full variable domain reads KAGVTQTPRYLIKTRGQQVTLSCSPISGHRSVSWYQQTPGQGLQFLFEYFSETQRNKGNFPGRFSGRQFSNSRSEMNVSTLELGDSALYLCASSLDSEQYFGPGTRLTVT.